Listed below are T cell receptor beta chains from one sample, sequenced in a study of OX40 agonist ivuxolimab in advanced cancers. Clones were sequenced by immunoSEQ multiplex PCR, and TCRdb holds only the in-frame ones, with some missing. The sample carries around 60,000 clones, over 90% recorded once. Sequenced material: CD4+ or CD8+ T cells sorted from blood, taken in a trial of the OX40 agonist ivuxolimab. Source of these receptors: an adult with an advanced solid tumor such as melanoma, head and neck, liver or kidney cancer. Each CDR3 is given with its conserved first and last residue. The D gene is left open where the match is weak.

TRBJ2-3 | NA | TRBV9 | CASSVDGDAYTDTQYF
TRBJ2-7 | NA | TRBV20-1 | CSAFSSYEQYF
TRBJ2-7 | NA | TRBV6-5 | CASTLSQGSYEQYF
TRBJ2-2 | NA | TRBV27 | CASSFGWGTGELFF
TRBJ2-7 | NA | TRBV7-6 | CASSLLWANEQYF
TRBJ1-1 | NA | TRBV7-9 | CASSFLQGNTEAFF
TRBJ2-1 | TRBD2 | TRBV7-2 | CASSSGLAGWLGQFF
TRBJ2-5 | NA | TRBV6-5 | CAIGGVQETQYF
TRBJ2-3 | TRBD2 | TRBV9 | CASSVGGLATDTQYF
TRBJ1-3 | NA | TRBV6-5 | CASSYSALAHGNTIYF
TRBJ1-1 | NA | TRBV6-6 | CASSYSTRSMNTEAFF
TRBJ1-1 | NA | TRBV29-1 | CSVPLDTEAFF
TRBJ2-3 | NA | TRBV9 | CASSVDQTTDTQYF
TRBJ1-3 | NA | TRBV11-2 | CASSLHNLSGNTIYF
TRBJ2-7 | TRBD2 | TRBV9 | CASSVRRSGLAGEYEQYF
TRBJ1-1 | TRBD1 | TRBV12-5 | CASGFLLQSGTEDTEAFF
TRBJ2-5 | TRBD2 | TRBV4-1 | CASSQGRGGGSGTQYF
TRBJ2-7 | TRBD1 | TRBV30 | CALAGTVNYEQYF
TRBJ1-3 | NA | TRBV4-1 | CASSPLDGNTIYF
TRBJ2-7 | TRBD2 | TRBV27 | CASSLSGTSGYEQYF
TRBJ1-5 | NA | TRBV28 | CASSHDSTGNNQPQHF
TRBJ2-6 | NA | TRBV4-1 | CASSQGRISGANVLTF
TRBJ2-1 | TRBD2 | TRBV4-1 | CASSQEAGAYNEQFF
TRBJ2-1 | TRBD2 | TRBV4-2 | CASSLSGSGEQFF
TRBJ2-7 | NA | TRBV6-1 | CASLGYEQYF
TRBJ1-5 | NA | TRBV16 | CASSQSVQPQHF
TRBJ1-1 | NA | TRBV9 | CASSAGLHSTMNTEAFF
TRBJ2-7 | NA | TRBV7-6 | CASSPRTDSYYEQYF
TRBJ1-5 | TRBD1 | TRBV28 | CASSFRGPGQPQHF
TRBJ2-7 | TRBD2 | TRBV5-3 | CARSFLTSGSYEQYF
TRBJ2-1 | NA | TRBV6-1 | CASSEGNGSLNNEQFF
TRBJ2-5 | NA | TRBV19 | CASSQDQETQYF
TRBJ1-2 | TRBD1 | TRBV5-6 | CASSPGTGERGYTF
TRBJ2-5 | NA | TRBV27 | CASSPQDLISETQYF
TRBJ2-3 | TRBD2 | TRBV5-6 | CASSLAQVAGWADTQYF
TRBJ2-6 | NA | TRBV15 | CATSSSGSGANVLTF
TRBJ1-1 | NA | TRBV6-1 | CASTQAPSGAEAFF
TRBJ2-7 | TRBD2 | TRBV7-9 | CASSFRLAGGTPYEQYF
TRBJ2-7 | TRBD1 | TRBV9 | CASSSGGQGSYEQYF
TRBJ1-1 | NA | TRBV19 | CVAGKNTEAFF
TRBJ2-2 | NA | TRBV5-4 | CASSQPEPGELFF
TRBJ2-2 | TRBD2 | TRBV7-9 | CASSSKVAGVSTGELFF
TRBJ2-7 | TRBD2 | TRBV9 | CASSGTSSYEQYF
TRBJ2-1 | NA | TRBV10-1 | CASSPGTTSYNEQFF
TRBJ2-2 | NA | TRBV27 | CASSPFVPNTGELFF
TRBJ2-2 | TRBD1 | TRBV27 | CASSLSGQGYTGELFF
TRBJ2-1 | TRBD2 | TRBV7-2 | CATRRGVWTYNEQFF
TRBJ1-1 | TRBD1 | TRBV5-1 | CASSLGQGYTEAFF
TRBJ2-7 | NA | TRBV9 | CASSGYSTGYEQYF
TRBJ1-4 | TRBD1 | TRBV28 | CASTYIGQAELFF
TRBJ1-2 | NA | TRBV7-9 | CASSSPLSTSIPTF
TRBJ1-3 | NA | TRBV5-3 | CARSPNTTCRLNSGNTIYF
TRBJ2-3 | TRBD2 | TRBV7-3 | CASSPAGGSTDTQYF
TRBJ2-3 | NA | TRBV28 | CASSRLSSTDTQYF